The rows below give T cell receptor beta chains drawn from one sample of a study of technical replicates of blood from four donors. Here immunoSEQ multiplex PCR was the method, and the copy in TCRdb shows in-frame clones only, minus some. The table has approximately 15,000 clones, roughly three quarters seen once. The sample comprised PBMCs. The source of these receptors is a human donor in good health. CDR3s include the opening cysteine and the closing phenylalanine or tryptophan. D genes are given only for firm matches. Not every row has a clone size; where given, it reads once, few, many or a size class.

V,size,D,J,CDR3,DNA
TRBV5-6,NA,NA,TRBJ1-4,CASSSRREMNEKLFF,TGTGCCAGCAGCTCCCGGAGGGAGATGAATGAAAAACTGTTTTTT
TRBV11-3,NA,NA,TRBJ2-3,CASSLGRDTFTDTQYF,TGTGCCAGCAGCTTAGGCCGGGACACATTCACAGATACGCAGTATTTT
TRBV27,NA,NA,TRBJ1-1,CASRRQFFTEAFF,TGTGCCAGCAGGAGACAGTTTTTCACTGAAGCTTTCTTT
TRBV11-3,NA,TRBD2,TRBJ2-1,CASSLASGASYNEQFF,TGTGCCAGCAGCTTAGCTAGCGGGGCCTCCTACAATGAGCAGTTCTTC
TRBV5-1,NA,TRBD1,TRBJ1-1,CASSSDRGGTEAFF,TGCGCCAGCAGTTCCGACAGGGGCGGCACTGAAGCTTTCTTT
TRBV29-1,NA,TRBD1,TRBJ2-2,CSVARTGATGELFF,TGCAGCGTTGCCAGGACAGGGGCCACCGGGGAGCTGTTTTTT
TRBV14,NA,TRBD2,TRBJ2-7,CASSQEILAGAYEQYF,TGTGCCAGCAGCCAAGAAATACTAGCGGGAGCCTACGAGCAGTACTTC
TRBV7-9,NA,NA,TRBJ1-2,CASSIPTDARGYTF,TGTGCCAGCAGCATCCCGACAGACGCCAGGGGCTACACCTTC
TRBV2,NA,TRBD2,TRBJ2-3,CARSGETTDTQYF,TGTGCCAGGAGCGGGGAGACCACAGATACGCAGTATTTT
TRBV27,once,TRBD2,TRBJ2-3,CASSLFVAGGADTQYF,TGTGCCAGCAGTTTATTCGTAGCGGGAGGGGCAGATACGCAGTATTTT
TRBV6-6,NA,TRBD1,TRBJ2-5,CASGSGTGETQYF,TGTGCCAGCGGATCCGGGACAGGGGAGACCCAGTACTTC
TRBV6-4,once,NA,TRBJ2-3,CASGPGGGGGTQYF,TGTGCCAGCGGACCGGGAGGAGGGGGAGGTACGCAGTATTTT
TRBV18,NA,NA,TRBJ1-1,CASSPPTGNTEAFF,TGTGCCAGCTCACCACCGACAGGAAACACTGAAGCTTTCTTT
TRBV7-3,NA,NA,TRBJ1-1,CASHSRPRQSEAFF,TGTGCCAGCCACTCCCGCCCCCGACAGTCTGAAGCTTTCTTT
TRBV19,NA,NA,TRBJ1-4,CASSIGSATNEKLFF,TGTGCCAGTAGTATTGGCTCTGCAACTAATGAAAAACTGTTTTTT
TRBV27,NA,NA,TRBJ2-7,CASSLGLNYEQYF,TGTGCCAGCAGTTTAGGACTAAACTACGAGCAGTACTTC
TRBV5-1,NA,NA,TRBJ2-3,CASSLLRDKADTQYF,TGCGCCAGCAGCTTGTTGCGGGATAAGGCAGATACGCAGTATTTT
TRBV7-6,NA,NA,TRBJ2-5,CASSLGAAQETQYF,TGTGCCAGCAGCTTAGGGGCAGCCCAAGAGACCCAGTACTTC
TRBV5-1,NA,NA,TRBJ2-1,CASSLVWANSYNEQFF,TGCGCCAGCAGCTTGGTATGGGCAAACTCCTACAATGAGCAGTTCTTC
TRBV6-5,NA,NA,TRBJ2-7,CASSYGGLDYEQYF,TGTGCCAGCAGTTACGGGGGCTTGGACTACGAGCAGTACTTC
TRBV5-1,NA,TRBD2,TRBJ2-7,CASSLASSGRGSYYEQYF,TGCGCCAGCAGCTTGGCTTCTAGCGGGAGGGGGAGTTACTACGAGCAGTACTTC
TRBV4-1,NA,TRBD2,TRBJ2-7,CASSQGGQGTSGMYNEQYF,TGCGCCAGCAGCCAAGGTGGACAGGGGACTAGCGGGATGTATAACGAGCAGTACTTC
TRBV7-9,NA,NA,TRBJ1-4,CASSLDGSSGEKLFF,TGTGCCAGCAGCTTAGACGGGTCCAGTGGAGAAAAACTGTTTTTT
TRBV7-9,NA,TRBD1,TRBJ2-7,CASRPTGTGGEQYF,TGTGCCAGCAGACCTACCGGGACAGGGGGCGAGCAGTACTTC
TRBV30,NA,TRBD2,TRBJ2-1,CAWSASGSNEQFF,TGTGCCTGGAGTGCCAGCGGGAGCAATGAGCAGTTCTTC
TRBV9,NA,TRBD1,TRBJ2-7,CASSVRSPGTEIYEQYF,TGTGCCAGCAGCGTCCGTAGTCCGGGGACAGAAATCTACGAGCAGTACTTC
TRBV5-1,NA,TRBD2,TRBJ2-5,CASNDPSGSWETQYF,TGCGCCAGCAACGATCCTAGCGGGAGTTGGGAGACCCAGTACTTC
TRBV9,NA,TRBD1,TRBJ2-3,CASSVGWGQGPDTQYF,TGTGCCAGCAGCGTAGGGTGGGGACAGGGCCCAGATACGCAGTATTTT
TRBV5-1,NA,TRBD2,TRBJ2-5,CASSPGGGGGETQYF,TGCGCCAGCAGCCCTGGCGGGGGGGGAGGAGAGACCCAGTACTTC
TRBV5-1,NA,NA,TRBJ2-3,CASSLGGADTQYF,TGCGCCAGCAGCTTGGGGGGGGCAGATACGCAGTATTTT
TRBV25-1,medium-sized,TRBD1,TRBJ2-2,CASSEDRDTGELFF,TGTGCCAGCAGTGAGGACAGGGACACCGGGGAGCTGTTTTTT
TRBV5-6,NA,TRBD1,TRBJ2-5,CASSPGQVWETQYF,TGTGCCAGCAGCCCGGGACAGGTGTGGGAGACCCAGTACTTC
TRBV4-1,NA,TRBD1,TRBJ1-4,CASSQVQGADEKLFF,TGCGCCAGCAGCCAAGTTCAGGGGGCCGATGAAAAACTGTTTTTT
TRBV18,once,TRBD1,TRBJ2-7,CASSPGQGADYEQYF,TGTGCCAGCTCACCGGGACAGGGGGCAGACTACGAGCAGTACTTC
TRBV6-1,once,NA,TRBJ2-7,CASSEQGSSYEQYF,TGTGCCAGCAGTGAGCAGGGGAGCTCCTACGAGCAGTACTTC
TRBV6-1,once,NA,TRBJ1-6,CASSGGGTSYNSPLHF,TGTGCCAGCAGTGGGGGCGGTACCTCCTATAATTCACCCCTCCACTTT
TRBV19,NA,TRBD1,TRBJ1-4,CASSPTGNEKLFF,TGTGCCAGTAGTCCGACAGGGAATGAAAAACTGTTTTTT
TRBV6-1,once,NA,TRBJ2-7,CASSENSGDYEQYF,TGTGCCAGCAGTGAAAATTCAGGGGATTACGAGCAGTACTTC
TRBV6-1,NA,NA,TRBJ1-3,CASSVQGVGGNTIYF,TGTGCCAGCAGTGTACAGGGAGTGGGAGGAAACACCATATATTTT
TRBV5-1,NA,NA,TRBJ2-7,CASSFSRGSYEQYF,TGCGCCAGCAGCTTCTCTAGAGGCTCCTACGAGCAGTACTTC
TRBV29-1,once,TRBD2,TRBJ2-1,CSGGSGSPNEQFF,TGCAGCGGTGGTAGCGGGAGCCCCAATGAGCAGTTCTTC
TRBV6-1,NA,NA,TRBJ2-7,CASSEQGYRDEQYF,TGTGCCAGCAGTGAACAGGGTTATAGGGACGAGCAGTACTTC
TRBV27,NA,NA,TRBJ2-3,CASSLGQEFDTQYF,TGTGCCAGCAGTTTAGGGCAGGAATTTGATACGCAGTATTTT
TRBV6-5,once,NA,TRBJ2-7,CASSTGFQGEQYF,TGTGCCAGCAGTACGGGGTTTCAAGGCGAGCAGTACTTC
TRBV29-1,NA,TRBD1,TRBJ1-4,CSGGQGADYGKLFF,TGCAGCGGTGGACAGGGGGCCGATTACGGGAAACTGTTTTTT
TRBV5-1,NA,NA,TRBJ1-4,CASSPGQREEKLFF,TGCGCCAGCAGCCCGGGTCAAAGGGAGGAAAAACTGTTTTTT
TRBV5-5,NA,NA,TRBJ2-1,CASSFEPVREQFF,TGTGCCAGCAGCTTCGAGCCTGTCAGGGAGCAGTTCTTC
TRBV6-1,NA,NA,TRBJ2-2,CASSGLSNTGELFF,TGTGCCAGCAGTGGACTCTCGAACACCGGGGAGCTGTTTTTT
TRBV6-4,NA,TRBD2,TRBJ2-1,CASSPVGTSGTDEQFF,TGTGCCAGCAGCCCGGTAGGGACTAGCGGGACAGATGAGCAGTTCTTC
TRBV5-1,NA,NA,TRBJ2-7,CASSSRPDTGKYF,TGCGCCAGCAGCTCCAGGCCTGACACCGGGAAGTACTTC
TRBV5-1,NA,TRBD2,TRBJ2-1,CASSPTGAGGSNEQFF,TGCGCCAGCAGCCCCACGGGCGCGGGAGGGTCAAATGAGCAGTTCTTC
TRBV28,NA,NA,TRBJ1-2,CASSSLAVGTNYGYTF,TGTGCCAGCAGTTCCTTGGCGGTCGGTACTAACTATGGCTACACCTTC
TRBV5-4,NA,TRBD1,TRBJ2-1,CASLDRVGNEQFF,TGTGCCAGCCTGGACAGGGTAGGCAATGAGCAGTTCTTC